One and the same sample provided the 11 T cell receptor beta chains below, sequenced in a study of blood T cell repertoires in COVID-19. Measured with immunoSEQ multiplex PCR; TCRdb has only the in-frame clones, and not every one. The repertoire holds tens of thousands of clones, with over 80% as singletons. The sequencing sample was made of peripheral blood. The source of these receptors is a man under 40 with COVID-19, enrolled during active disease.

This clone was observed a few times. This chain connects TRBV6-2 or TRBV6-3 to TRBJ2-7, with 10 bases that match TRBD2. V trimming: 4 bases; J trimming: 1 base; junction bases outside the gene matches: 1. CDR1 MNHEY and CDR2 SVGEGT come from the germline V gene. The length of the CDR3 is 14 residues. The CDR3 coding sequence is TGTGCCAGCAGTTTACTAGCGGGGTCCTACGAGCAGTACTTC. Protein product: CASSLLAGSYEQYF.

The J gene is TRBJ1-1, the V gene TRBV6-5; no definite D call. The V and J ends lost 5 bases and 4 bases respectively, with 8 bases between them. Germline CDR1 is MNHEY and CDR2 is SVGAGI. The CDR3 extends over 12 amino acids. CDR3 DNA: TGTGCCAGCAGTAGTGGAGGCACTGAAGCTTTCTTT. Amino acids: CASSSGGTEAFF.

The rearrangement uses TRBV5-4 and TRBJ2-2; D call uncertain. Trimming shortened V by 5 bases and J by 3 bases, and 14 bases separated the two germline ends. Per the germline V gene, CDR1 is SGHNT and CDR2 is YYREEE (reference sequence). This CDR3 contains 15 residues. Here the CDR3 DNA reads TGTGCCAGCAGGTTAATATCGCAGGACACCGGGGAGCTGTTTTTT. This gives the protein CASRLISQDTGELFF.

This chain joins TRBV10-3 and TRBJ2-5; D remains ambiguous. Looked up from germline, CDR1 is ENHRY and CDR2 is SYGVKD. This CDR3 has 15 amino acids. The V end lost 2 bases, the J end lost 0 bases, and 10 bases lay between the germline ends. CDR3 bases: TGTGCCATCAGTGAGGGTCAACTGTACCAAGAGACCCAGTACTTC. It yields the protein CAISEGQLYQETQYF.

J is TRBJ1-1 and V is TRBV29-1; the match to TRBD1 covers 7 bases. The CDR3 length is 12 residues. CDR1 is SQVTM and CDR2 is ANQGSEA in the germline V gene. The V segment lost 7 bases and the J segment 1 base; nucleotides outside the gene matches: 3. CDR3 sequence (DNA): TGCAGCGGGGCAGGGGGGAACACTGAAGCTTTCTTT. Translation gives CSGAGGNTEAFF.

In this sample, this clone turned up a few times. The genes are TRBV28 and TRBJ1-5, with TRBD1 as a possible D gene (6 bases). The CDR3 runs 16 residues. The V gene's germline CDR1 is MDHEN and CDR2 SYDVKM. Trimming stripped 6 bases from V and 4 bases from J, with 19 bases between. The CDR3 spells CASRGQGTTSNQPQHF. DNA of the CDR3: TGTGCCAGCAGGGGGCAGGGGACTACCTCTAATCAGCCCCAGCATTTT.

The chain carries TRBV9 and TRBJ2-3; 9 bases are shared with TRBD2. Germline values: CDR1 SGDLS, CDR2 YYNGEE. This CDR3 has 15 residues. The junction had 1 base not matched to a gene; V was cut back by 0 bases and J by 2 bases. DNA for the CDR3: TGTGCCAGCAGCGTAGGACTAGCGGCCACAGATACGCAGTATTTT. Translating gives CASSVGLAATDTQYF.

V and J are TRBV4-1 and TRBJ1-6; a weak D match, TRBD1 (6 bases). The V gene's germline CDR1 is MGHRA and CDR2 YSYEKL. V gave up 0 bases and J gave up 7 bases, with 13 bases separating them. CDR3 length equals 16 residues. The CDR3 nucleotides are TGCGCCAGCAGCCAAGATCTTGGACAGATCAATTCACCCCTCCACTTT. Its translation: CASSQDLGQINSPLHF.

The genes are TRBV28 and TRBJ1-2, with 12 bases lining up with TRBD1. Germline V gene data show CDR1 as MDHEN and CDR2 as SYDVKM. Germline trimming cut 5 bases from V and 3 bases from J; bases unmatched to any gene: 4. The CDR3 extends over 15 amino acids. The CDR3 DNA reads TGTGCCAGCAGTCTGGGGACAGGGGGCCACTATGGCTACACCTTC. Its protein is CASSLGTGGHYGYTF.

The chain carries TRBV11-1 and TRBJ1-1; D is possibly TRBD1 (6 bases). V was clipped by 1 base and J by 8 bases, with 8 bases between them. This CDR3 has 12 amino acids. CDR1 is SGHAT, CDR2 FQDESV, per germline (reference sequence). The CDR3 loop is CASSLDGGEAFF. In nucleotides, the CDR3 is TGTGCCAGCAGCTTAGATGGGGGCGAAGCTTTCTTT.

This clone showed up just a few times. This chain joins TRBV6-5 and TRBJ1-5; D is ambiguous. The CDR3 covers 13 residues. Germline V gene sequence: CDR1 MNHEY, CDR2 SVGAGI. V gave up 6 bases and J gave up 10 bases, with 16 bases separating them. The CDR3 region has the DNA TGTGCCAGCAGACTTACGAGTCTTACCCCCCAGCATTTT. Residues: CASRLTSLTPQHF.